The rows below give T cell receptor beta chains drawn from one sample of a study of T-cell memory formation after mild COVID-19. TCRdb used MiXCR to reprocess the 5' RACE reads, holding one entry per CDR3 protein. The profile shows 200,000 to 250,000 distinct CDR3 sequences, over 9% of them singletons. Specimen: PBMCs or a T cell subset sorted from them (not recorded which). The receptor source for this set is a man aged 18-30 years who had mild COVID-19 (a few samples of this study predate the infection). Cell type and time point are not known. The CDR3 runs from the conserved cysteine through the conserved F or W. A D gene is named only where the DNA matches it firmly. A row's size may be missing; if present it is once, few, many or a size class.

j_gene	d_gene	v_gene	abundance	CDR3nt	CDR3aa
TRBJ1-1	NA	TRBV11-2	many	TGTGCCAGCAGCACTTTTCCAGAAGGGACTGAAGCTTTCTTT	CASSTFPEGTEAFF
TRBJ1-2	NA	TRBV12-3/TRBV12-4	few	TGTGCCAGCAGTGCCGGGGGCCTCGGGGGCTACACCTTC	CASSAGGLGGYTF
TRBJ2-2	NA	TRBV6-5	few	TGTGCCAGCAGTACCTTCAGATCCACCGGGGAGCTGTTTTTT	CASSTFRSTGELFF
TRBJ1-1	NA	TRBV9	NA	TGTGCCAGCAGCTCCGCGGGCCTGGGGACTGAAGCTTTCTTT	CASSSAGLGTEAFF
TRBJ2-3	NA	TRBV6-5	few	TGTGCCAGCAGTTCGGCGGGCGCCCATACGGATACGCAGTATTTT	CASSSAGAHTDTQYF
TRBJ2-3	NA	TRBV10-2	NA	TGCGCCAGCAGTGATGGGGTCGGTATGAGCACAGATACGCAGTATTTT	CASSDGVGMSTDTQYF
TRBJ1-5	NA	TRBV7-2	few	TGTGCCAGCAGCTTAGGGGGCGAGTTTCAGCCCCAGCATTTT	CASSLGGEFQPQHF
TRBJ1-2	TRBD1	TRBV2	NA	TGTGCCAGCATGGGACAGGGGGCTTACTATGGCTACACCTTC	CASMGQGAYYGYTF
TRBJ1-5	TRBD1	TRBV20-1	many	TGCAGTGCTGGCAGGGGGGCAGATCAGCCCCAGCATTTT	CSAGRGADQPQHF
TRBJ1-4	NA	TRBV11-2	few	TGTGCCAGCAGCGTGACCGTAACTAATGAAAAACTGTTTTTT	CASSVTVTNEKLFF
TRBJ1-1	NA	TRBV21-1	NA	TGTGCCAGCAGCCTAATACCAACGGGGCGCTGGACTGAAGCTTTCTTT	CASSLIPTGRWTEAFF
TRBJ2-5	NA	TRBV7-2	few	TGTGCCAGCAGCTCCCGGTCCACGTACCAAGAGACCCAGTACTTC	CASSSRSTYQETQYF
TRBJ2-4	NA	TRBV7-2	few	TGTGCCAGCCGATCAGCTCTAGCCAAAAACATTCAGTACTTC	CASRSALAKNIQYF
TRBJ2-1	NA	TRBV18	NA	TGTGCCAGCTCACGATTGGCGGCCTCCTACAATGAGCAGTTCTTC	CASSRLAASYNEQFF
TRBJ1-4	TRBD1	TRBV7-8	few	TGTGCCAGCAGCTTAGTTTTTGGACAGGGCCTCGAAAAACTGTTTTTT	CASSLVFGQGLEKLFF
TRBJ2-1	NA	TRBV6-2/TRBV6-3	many	TGTGCCAGCAACGGGGGAGTCGAGCAGTTCTTC	CASNGGVEQFF
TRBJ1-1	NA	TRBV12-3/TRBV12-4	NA	TGTGCCAGCAGGCTTCAGAACACTGAAGCTTTCTTT	CASRLQNTEAFF
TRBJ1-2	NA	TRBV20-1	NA	TGCAGTGCTGTACCACAGACTAACTATGGCTACACCTTC	CSAVPQTNYGYTF
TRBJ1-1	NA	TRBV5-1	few	TGCGCCAGCAGCTTGGCCGGGACAACTAACGCTGAAGCTTTCTTT	CASSLAGTTNAEAFF
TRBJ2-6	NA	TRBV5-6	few	TGTGCCAGCAGCCTGAGAATAGGGGGCGGGGTCGACGTCCTGACTTTC	CASSLRIGGGVDVLTF
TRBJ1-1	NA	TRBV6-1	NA	TGTGCCAGCGGCAACAGGGCGCTCACTGAAGCTTTCTTT	CASGNRALTEAFF
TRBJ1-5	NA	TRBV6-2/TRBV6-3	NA	TGTGCCAGCAGTTACAGGTTGTATTCAGCGTCTTATAGCAATCAGCCCCAGCATTTT	CASSYRLYSASYSNQPQHF
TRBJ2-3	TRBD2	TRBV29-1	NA	TGCAGCCACCAAATGGGGCTAGCGGGGTGGTCGGGTGTGACAGATACGCAGTATTTT	CSHQMGLAGWSGVTDTQYF
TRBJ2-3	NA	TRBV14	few	TGTGCCAGCAGCCAAGATAGATTCGCAAAAGATACGCAGTATTTT	CASSQDRFAKDTQYF
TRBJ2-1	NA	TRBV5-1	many	TGCGCCAGCAGCTTGGCCATAGCAGATGAGCAGTTCTTC	CASSLAIADEQFF
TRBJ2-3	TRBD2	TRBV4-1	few	TGCGCCGTCAGCCGTTCAGGGGCTAGCGGGGGGGGCACAGATACGCAGTATTTT	CAVSRSGASGGGTDTQYF
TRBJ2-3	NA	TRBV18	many	TGTGCCAGCTCACCCTCCGAGGGGAGAACAGATACGCAGTATTTT	CASSPSEGRTDTQYF
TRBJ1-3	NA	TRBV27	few	TGTGCCAGCAGCCCTAGACCTGGGCGGTCGAGCAACACCATATATTTT	CASSPRPGRSSNTIYF
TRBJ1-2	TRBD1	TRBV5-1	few	TGCGCCAGCAGCGAGGGACAGGGGGCTTTTGGCTACACCTTC	CASSEGQGAFGYTF